These 27 T cell receptor beta chains were all obtained from the same sample, sequenced in a study of T cell responses to AZD1222 COVID-19 vaccine. Profiled with immunoSEQ multiplex PCR; TCRdb holds only in-frame clones, not every one. The sample holds some 150,000 clones, about 93% seen once. Material: peripheral blood, obtained on day 0 of AZD1222 vaccination. The receptors derive from an adult in good health.

In this sample, this clone turned up a few times. The rearrangement joins TRBV30 to TRBJ1-6; tentatively, D is TRBD1 (5 bases). Trimming stripped 3 bases from V and 10 bases from J, with 13 bases between. Germline CDR1 reads GTSNPN; CDR2 reads SVGIG (reference sequence). There are 13 residues in the CDR3. The DNA of the CDR3 is TGTGCCTGGAGGACCTCCTGGGGGTCACCCCTCCACTTT. Translation gives CAWRTSWGSPLHF.

This clone appeared a few times. The chain employs TRBV5-1 and TRBJ2-2; no reliable D call. The CDR3 spans 15 residues. The V and J ends lost 4 bases and 2 bases respectively, with 12 bases between them. The germline CDR1 and CDR2 sequences are SGHRS and YFSETQ. For the CDR3, the DNA is TGCGCCAGCAGCACCGAAGGGCTAAACACCGGGGAGCTGTTTTTT. It translates to CASSTEGLNTGELFF. Using reference TRBV5-1 and TRBJ2-2 for the parts outside the CDR3, the full variable domain is KAGVTQTPRYLIKTRGQQVTLSCSPISGHRSVSWYQQTPGQGLQFLFEYFSETQRNKGNFPGRFSGRQFSNSRSEMNVSTLELGDSALYLCASSTEGLNTGELFFGEGSRLTVL.

The chain joins TRBV6-5 to TRBJ1-3; D gene ambiguous. Trimming removed 6 bases from V and 1 base from J, with 10 bases in between. CDR1 and CDR2 from the germline V gene are MNHEY and SVGAGI. This CDR3 has 14 amino acids. CDR3 coding DNA: TGTGCCAGCAGCCGGGAACCATCTGGAAACACCATATATTTT. It specifies CASSREPSGNTIYF.

The rearrangement joins TRBV19 to TRBJ1-4; tentative D call: TRBD1 (6 bases). V was trimmed by 3 bases and J by 10 bases, leaving 15 bases between them. The germline CDR1 and CDR2 sequences are LNHDA and SQIVND (reference sequence). The CDR3 has 14 residues. CDR3 sequence: CASSITGTTRKLFF. The CDR3 DNA sequence: TGTGCCAGTAGTATCACAGGGACCACTAGAAAACTGTTTTTT.

V usage is TRBV5-8 and J usage is TRBJ1-2; the match to TRBD1 covers 7 bases. The CDR3 sequence is 13 residues long. CDR1 SGHTS and CDR2 YDEGEE come from the germline V gene. Trimming took 4 bases from V and 6 from J; bases not matched to a gene: 6. The CDR3 loop reads CASSKGAGDGYTF. The CDR3 DNA reads TGTGCCAGCAGCAAGGGGGCCGGGGATGGCTACACCTTC.

The rearrangement joins TRBV11-2 to TRBJ2-2; the D gene is possibly TRBD2 (5 bases). The V end lost 6 bases, the J end lost 3 bases, and 11 bases lay between the germline ends. This CDR3 has 14 amino acids. From germline, CDR1 is SGHAT and CDR2 FQNNGV. Here the CDR3 DNA reads TGTGCCAGCAGTGGGAGCGGTTACACCGGGGAGCTGTTTTTT. Protein: CASSGSGYTGELFF.

The chain links TRBV11-2 to TRBJ2-5; 7 bases agree with TRBD2. There are 12 residues in the CDR3. Germline V gene sequence: CDR1 SGHAT, CDR2 FQNNGV. V lost 8 bases, J lost 4 bases, and 4 bases stayed unmatched. The CDR3 DNA follows: TGTGCCAGCCGCGGGGAGGGAGAGACCCAGTACTTC. Translated: CASRGEGETQYF.

The chain links TRBV4-2 to TRBJ2-2; TRBD2 matches at 7 bases. The J segment lost 4 bases and the V segment lost 0 bases, leaving 5 bases of the junction unmatched. CDR1 and CDR2 (germline): LGHNA, YNFKEQ. The CDR3 contains 16 residues. The CDR3 is CASSQDFSGVTGELFF. CDR3 nucleotides: TGTGCCAGCAGCCAAGATTTCAGCGGGGTCACCGGGGAGCTGTTTTTT.

This sequence joins TRBV12-5 and TRBJ1-4, with a possible D match to TRBD1 (6 bases). Per the germline V gene, CDR1 is LGHNT and CDR2 is FRNRAP. Between the trimmed V and J ends, which lost 2 bases and 8 bases, there was a span of 15 bases. The CDR3 consists of 15 residues. For the CDR3, the DNA is TGTGCTAGTGGTTTGCCTGGGACAACGGGGGAAAAACTGTTTTTT. It yields the protein CASGLPGTTGEKLFF.

The CDR3, as DNA: TGTGCCAGCAGTTTGACAATTTTAGAAGCTTTCTTT. Residues: CASSLTILEAFF. The chain links TRBV12-3 or TRBV12-4 to TRBJ1-1, with D uncertain. V shed 3 bases and J shed 8 bases, with 10 bases lying between them. The CDR3 loop spans 12 amino acids.

The chain is built from TRBV5-4 and TRBJ2-1; maybe TRBD2 (6 bases). The CDR3 is 12 amino acids. Trimming left V 0 bases short and J 14 bases short, with 12 bases between. Germline CDR1 is SGHNT and CDR2 is YYREEE (reference sequence). The CDR3, as DNA: TGTGCCAGCAGCTTGGCGATGGGAGGTGAGTTCTTC. Protein sequence: CASSLAMGGEFF. The variable domain in full, completed from reference TRBV5-4 and TRBJ2-1, reads ETGVTQSPTHLIKTRGQQVTLRCSSQSGHNTVSWYQQALGQGPQFIFQYYREEENGRGNFPPRFSGLQFPNYSSELNVNALELDDSALYLCASSLAMGGEFFGPGTRLTVL.

In this sample, this clone turned up once. The chain combines TRBV5-4 with TRBJ1-1, with TRBD1 matching over 7 bases. The CDR3 extends over 15 amino acids. CDR1 SGHNT and CDR2 YYREEE come from the germline V gene (reference sequence). V lost 4 bases, J lost 0 bases, and 6 bases stayed unmatched. CDR3 amino acids: CASSPGGPMNTEAFF. CDR3 sequence (DNA): TGTGCCAGCAGCCCAGGGGGGCCTATGAACACTGAAGCTTTCTTT.

A few counts support this clone. V is TRBV5-1 and J is TRBJ1-1, with a tentative D call TRBD1 (6 bases). Germline V gene sequence: CDR1 SGHRS, CDR2 YFSETQ. V lost 3 bases and J lost 4, with 16 bases in between. CDR3 length equals 15 residues. The CDR3 reads CASSSDTGTSTEAFF. In nucleotides, the CDR3 is TGCGCCAGCAGCTCCGATACTGGGACAAGCACTGAAGCTTTCTTT.

J is TRBJ1-5 and V is TRBV3-1 (or the pseudogene TRBV3-2), with D maybe TRBD1 (5 bases). The CDR3 is made up of 16 amino acids. Trimming shortened V by 1 base and J by 0 bases, and 10 bases separated the two germline ends. In germline, CDR1 is LGHDT, CDR2 YNNKEL (reference sequence). The CDR3: CASSQAGSTSNQPQHF. The CDR3 region has the DNA TGTGCCAGCAGCCAAGCAGGGTCAACTAGCAATCAGCCCCAGCATTTT.

This chain joins TRBV11-2 and TRBJ1-1, with D maybe TRBD1 (6 bases). Trimming cost V 4 bases and J 8 bases, with 11 bases left between them. Germline V gene sequence: CDR1 SGHAT, CDR2 FQNNGV. There are 12 residues in the CDR3. The CDR3 spells CASSWSGGEAFF. CDR3 in DNA: TGTGCCAGCAGCTGGTCGGGGGGCGAAGCTTTCTTT.

The chain combines TRBV7-9 with TRBJ2-5; no clear D. V was trimmed by 6 bases and J by 5 bases, leaving 10 bases between them. The germline V gene encodes CDR1 SEHNR and CDR2 FQNEAQ (reference sequence). The CDR3 runs to 12 residues. CDR3 sequence reads: CASRGELETQYF. The CDR3 nucleotides read TGTGCCAGCAGGGGCGAGTTGGAGACCCAGTACTTC.

The gene calls are TRBV9 and TRBJ1-1; 7 nucleotides align to TRBD1. The length of the CDR3 is 14 residues. With 3 bases clipped from V and 3 bases from J, the junction kept 5 bases outside the gene matches. Germline V gene lookup returns CDR1 SGDLS and CDR2 YYNGEE. CDR3 sequence reads: CASSADRDDTEAFF. The CDR3 region has the DNA TGTGCCAGCAGCGCCGACAGGGACGACACTGAAGCTTTCTTT.

The chain carries TRBV2 and TRBJ2-1; no definite D call. Germline V gene lookup returns CDR1 SNHLY and CDR2 FYNNEI. With 6 bases removed from V and 4 bases from J, the gap between germline ends came to 10 bases. CDR3 length: 13 residues. Here the CDR3 reads CASRIEQYNEQFF. The CDR3 nucleotides read TGTGCCAGCAGGATAGAGCAATACAATGAGCAGTTCTTC.

This clone was seen a single time. V usage is TRBV11-2 and J usage is TRBJ1-2; 8 bases are a match to TRBD1. This CDR3 is built from 14 residues. Germline V CDR1 and CDR2: SGHAT, FQNNGV. After removal of 3 bases from V and 6 bases from J, the junction contained 6 bases not matched to a gene. Written as DNA, the CDR3 is TGTGCCAGCAGCTTCTCCAGGGGGCGCGATGGCTACACCTTC. This encodes CASSFSRGRDGYTF.

This clone showed up just once. The rearrangement uses TRBV14 and TRBJ2-1, with a possible D match to TRBD2 (7 bases). Trimming cost V 3 bases and J 10 bases, with 13 bases left between them. The CDR3 covers 13 residues. The germline gives CDR1 SGHDN, CDR2 FVKESK. The CDR3 nucleotides read TGTGCCAGCAGCCAGCCCCCGGGGGGCGAGCAGTTCTTC. Protein: CASSQPPGGEQFF.

This chain connects TRBV7-6 to TRBJ1-1, with D unclear. Trimming took off 4 bases at V and 0 bases at J, with 15 bases between the two ends. The length of the CDR3 is 16 residues. Germline lookup yields CDR1 SGHVS and CDR2 FNYEAQ. The CDR3 nucleotides are TGTGCCAGCAGCTCCATGGGTATAGGCTTGAACACTGAAGCTTTCTTT. Translated: CASSSMGIGLNTEAFF.

This chain connects TRBV6-5 to TRBJ1-4; no firm D call. This CDR3 has 14 amino acids. V was cut by 10 bases and J by 8 bases, with 20 bases left in between. Germline loops: CDR1 MNHEY, CDR2 SVGAGI. CDR3 nucleotides: TGTGCCACAGCGACGGGGAGGGATAGGGAAAAACTGTTTTTT. This translates into CATATGRDREKLFF.

The rearrangement links TRBV5-1 to TRBJ2-5, with 7 bases matching TRBD1. J lost 7 bases, V lost 4 bases, and 16 bases had no gene match. Per the germline V gene, CDR1 is SGHRS and CDR2 is YFSETQ. The CDR3 runs to 16 residues. The CDR3 spells CASSQTLGSPGGTQYF. CDR3 DNA: TGCGCCAGCAGCCAAACCCTCGGGTCCCCAGGGGGGACCCAGTACTTC.

The chain has TRBV12-3 or TRBV12-4 and TRBJ2-3; D uncertain. V lost 5 bases and J 6 bases, leaving 12 bases between the germline ends. The CDR3 totals 13 residues. CDR3 residues: CASSPLGSDTQYF. The CDR3 bases are TGTGCCAGCAGTCCCCTAGGGTCGGATACGCAGTATTTT.

The chain recombines TRBV7-2 with TRBJ1-2, with D perhaps TRBD1 (5 bases). The CDR3 has 18 amino acids. The V gene's germline CDR1 is SGHTA and CDR2 FQGNSA. The V and J ends lost 8 bases and 7 bases respectively, with 32 bases between them. CDR3 residues: CASPASPLRDGPVRGYTF. The CDR3 bases are TGTGCCAGCCCAGCTTCTCCCCTTCGGGACGGCCCTGTTCGTGGCTACACCTTC.

The rearrangement links TRBV9 to TRBJ1-1; D is ambiguous. Germline V lookup: CDR1 SGDLS, CDR2 YYNGEE. CDR3 size: 13 residues. Trimming took 0 bases from V and 5 from J, leaving 8 bases between them. CDR3 coding DNA: TGTGCCAGCAGCGTAGCTAGCGGGACTGAAGCTTTCTTT. Protein sequence: CASSVASGTEAFF. Full variable domain (outside the CDR3, taken from reference TRBV9 and TRBJ1-1): DSGVTQTPKHLITATGQRVTLRCSPRSGDLSVYWYQQSLDQGLQFLIQYYNGEERAKGNILERFSAQQFPDLHSELNLSSLELGDSALYFCASSVASGTEAFFGQGTRLTVV.

V usage is TRBV18 and J usage is TRBJ2-3; no reliable D call. This CDR3 comprises 15 residues. Germline V gives CDR1 KGHSH, CDR2 LQKENI. Trimming left V 2 bases short and J 0 bases short, with 9 bases between. The CDR3 DNA is TGTGCCAGCTCACCAGTGTCCGTTAGCACAGATACGCAGTATTTT. This gives the protein CASSPVSVSTDTQYF.